This entry lists 31 T cell receptor beta chains sequenced from one sample in a study of blood T cell repertoires in COVID-19 (TCRdb year 2020). To prepare the library, the immunoSEQ multiplex PCR assay was applied. The immuneACCESS repertoire file appears here via TCRdb, limited to in-frame rearrangements. These files lack a portion of the clones; in checked studies, under half of the deficit traces to unresolved V genes, and the cause of the others is not known. This sample is represented by 250,000 to 350,000 clones; 90% of them were singletons. The ten largest account for 1.7% of the sample. Sequenced material: PBMCs or T cells enriched from blood (not recorded which). The receptors shown here come from a woman aged 18-29 years with acute COVID-19.

This clone was picked up a small number of times. The rearrangement joins TRBV30 to TRBJ1-2; a possible D gene is TRBD1 (6 bases). Trimming stripped 0 bases from V and 8 bases from J, with 19 bases between. Germline V lookup: CDR1 GTSNPN, CDR2 SVGIG (reference sequence). There are 15 residues in the CDR3. CDR3 DNA: TGTGCCTGGAGTGTCGGGGACAAGGGCCCTGGAGGCTACACCTTC. Amino acids: CAWSVGDKGPGGYTF.

With regard to this clone: The junction and the germline gene differ at one end; a read error may be behind it. This rearrangement joins TRBV4-2 to TRBJ2-3; 9 bases line up with TRBD2. The CDR3 is 18 amino acids. The germline V gene has CDR1 LGHNA and CDR2 YNFKEQ. Here the CDR3 reads CASSQDLMGGTSIDTQYF. CDR3 nucleotides: TGTGCCAGCAGCCAAGATCTGATGGGCGGGACTAGCATAGATACGCAGTATTTT.

The J gene is TRBJ2-1, the V gene TRBV7-6, with 7 bases identical to TRBD2. Germline V gene data show CDR1 as SGHVS and CDR2 as FNYEAQ. The junction had 6 bases not matched to a gene; V was cut back by 2 bases and J by 5 bases. The CDR3 length is 15 residues. The CDR3 region has the DNA TGTGCCAGCAGCTTATCGGCTAGCGGCAACAATGAGCAGTTCTTC. Its protein is CASSLSASGNNEQFF.

The chain employs TRBV24-1 and TRBJ2-7; 8 bases fit TRBD1. This CDR3 is built from 15 residues. After removal of 1 base from V and 3 bases from J, the junction contained 4 bases not matched to a gene. The germline gives CDR1 KGHDR, CDR2 SFDVKD. This chain's CDR3 is CATSDFPGQGYEQYF. CDR3 sequence (DNA): TGTGCCACCAGTGATTTCCCCGGACAGGGCTACGAGCAGTACTTC.

The rearrangement links TRBV4-1 to TRBJ2-6, with 10 positions matching TRBD1. The CDR3 is 19 amino acids. Trimming cost V 4 bases and J 0 bases; bases outside gene matches: 9. CDR1 and CDR2 from the germline V gene are MGHRA and YSYEKL. CDR3 nucleotide sequence: TGCGCCAGCAGCCGCGACGACAGGGGGCGAATCTCTGGGGCCAACGTCCTGACTTTC. As protein: CASSRDDRGRISGANVLTF.

The genes are TRBV10-2 and TRBJ2-7; 11 bases fit TRBD1. The J segment lost 3 bases and the V segment lost 8 bases, leaving 0 bases of the junction unmatched. The CDR3 consists of 12 residues. Germline values: CDR1 WSHSY, CDR2 SAAADI. CDR3 sequence: CASGTGGYEQYF. In nucleotides, the CDR3 is TGCGCCAGCGGGACAGGGGGCTACGAGCAGTACTTC.

V usage is TRBV11-2 and J usage is TRBJ2-1; no clear D. The CDR3 runs 12 residues. Trimming cost V 1 base and J 8 bases, with 6 bases left between them. Germline values: CDR1 SGHAT, CDR2 FQNNGV. CDR3 bases: TGTGCCAGCAGCTTAGTGGGCGATGAGCAGTTCTTC. As protein: CASSLVGDEQFF.

This chain links TRBV4-1 with TRBJ2-7, with unresolved D. The germline V gene has CDR1 MGHRA and CDR2 YSYEKL. The CDR3 is 13 amino acids. Trimming took off 1 base at V and 2 bases at J, with 6 bases between the two ends. The CDR3 region has the DNA TGCGCCAGCAGCCAAGTCGGTACCTACGAGCAGTACTTC. Its protein is CASSQVGTYEQYF.

This clone turned up a few times. The chain links TRBV19 to TRBJ2-3; D is possibly TRBD1 (5 bases). Germline CDR1 LNHDA, CDR2 SQIVND (reference sequence). The CDR3 has 19 residues. With 6 bases removed from V and 4 bases from J, the gap between germline ends came to 29 bases. The CDR3 here is CASSPPTPGHYLPADTQYF. The CDR3 bases are TGTGCCAGTAGCCCTCCGACTCCCGGACATTATTTACCAGCAGATACGCAGTATTTT.

The rearrangement joins TRBV12-5 to TRBJ2-3, with D maybe TRBD1 (5 bases). The CDR3 covers 14 residues. Germline lookup yields CDR1 LGHNT and CDR2 FRNRAP. V was cut by 7 bases and J by 3 bases, with 14 bases left in between. Written as DNA, the CDR3 is TGTGCTAGTGAAGACAGAGTCCAAACAGATACGCAGTATTTT. It specifies CASEDRVQTDTQYF.

Notes on this clone: Other nucleotide sequences from this sample produce the same CDR3. This sequence joins TRBV5-1 and TRBJ2-3, with 11 nucleotides matching TRBD1. Germline CDR1 reads SGHRS; CDR2 reads YFSETQ. The CDR3 has 16 residues. V trimming: 0 bases; J trimming: 6 bases; junction bases outside the gene matches: 6. For the CDR3, the DNA is TGCGCCAGCAGCTTGGACGGACAGGGGGCGGGCGATACGCAGTATTTT. It encodes CASSLDGQGAGDTQYF.

The rearrangement joins TRBV5-4 to TRBJ2-7, with 10 bases matching TRBD2. After removal of 4 bases from V and 1 base from J, the junction contained 5 bases not matched to a gene. CDR3 size: 15 residues. CDR1 is SGHNT, CDR2 YYREEE, per germline (reference sequence). CDR3 bases: TGTGCCAGCAGCATTCTAGCGGGAGCTTCCTACGAGCAGTACTTC. Amino acids: CASSILAGASYEQYF. The full variable domain, in which reference TRBV5-4 and TRBJ2-7 provide the parts outside the CDR3, is ETGVTQSPTHLIKTRGQQVTLRCSSQSGHNTVSWYQQALGQGPQFIFQYYREEENGRGNFPPRFSGLQFPNYSSELNVNALELDDSALYLCASSILAGASYEQYFGPGTRLTVT.

This chain links TRBV27 with TRBJ2-3; the D gene is possibly TRBD2 (6 bases). V was cut by 6 bases and J by 1 base, with 17 bases left in between. The CDR3 is 16 amino acids. Looked up from germline, CDR1 is MNHEY and CDR2 is SMNVEV (reference sequence). The CDR3 DNA reads TGTGCCAGCAGGGCCCTTGGGGGGTTCCGCACAGATACGCAGTATTTT. As protein: CASRALGGFRTDTQYF.

The V call is TRBV5-1, the J call TRBJ1-1; tentative D call: TRBD1 (5 bases). This CDR3 spans 17 amino acids. The V gene's germline CDR1 is SGHRS and CDR2 YFSETQ. V was cut by 2 bases and J by 4 bases, with 21 bases left in between. The CDR3 nucleotides read TGCGCCAGCAGCTTTGCCAATATAAAACCAGGGATCACTGAAGCTTTCTTT. This codes for CASSFANIKPGITEAFF.

V gene TRBV28 combines with J gene TRBJ2-5; possible D gene TRBD2, 5 bases. The CDR3 consists of 14 residues. CDR1 MDHEN and CDR2 SYDVKM come from the germline V gene. Trimming took 2 bases from V and 5 from J, leaving 12 bases between them. CDR3 in amino acids: CASSLSGGPETQYF. The CDR3, as DNA: TGTGCCAGCAGTTTAAGCGGAGGCCCGGAGACCCAGTACTTC.

The CDR3 region has the DNA TGTGCCAGCAGCGGTGACGTGCTAGCGGTAACCGGGGAGCTGTTTTTT. Translating it yields CASSGDVLAVTGELFF. The chain employs TRBV7-9 and TRBJ2-2; 7 nucleotides align to TRBD2. This CDR3 is built from 16 residues. Germline values: CDR1 SEHNR, CDR2 FQNEAQ (reference sequence). V shed 5 bases and J 5 bases; nucleotides not matched to a gene: 11.

This chain connects TRBV19 to TRBJ1-5, with D maybe TRBD1 (5 bases). Trimming left V 0 bases short and J 6 bases short, with 12 bases between. There are 15 residues in the CDR3. Germline V gene lookup returns CDR1 LNHDA and CDR2 SQIVND (reference sequence). The CDR3, as DNA: TGTGCCAGTAGTATAGACAGGTTCGGGGGTCAGCCCCAGCATTTT. Amino acid sequence: CASSIDRFGGQPQHF.

This chain connects TRBV4-1 to TRBJ1-5; no clear D. V lost 0 bases and J 2 bases, leaving 11 bases between the germline ends. The CDR3 length is 16 residues. The germline V gene has CDR1 MGHRA and CDR2 YSYEKL. Here the CDR3 DNA reads TGCGCCAGCAGCCAAGAGTTTTCACGGGGCAATCAGCCCCAGCATTTT. It encodes CASSQEFSRGNQPQHF.

CDR3 sequence (DNA): TGTGCCAGCAGTTTAAAGCGCTGGGACAGGGGCTCTTCTGGGGCCAACGTCCTGACTTTC. This gives the protein CASSLKRWDRGSSGANVLTF. The chain carries TRBV27 and TRBJ2-6; TRBD1 aligns across 10 bases. Per the germline V gene, CDR1 is MNHEY and CDR2 is SMNVEV (reference sequence). The CDR3 covers 20 residues. V gave up 2 bases and J gave up 1 base; unmatched junction bases: 11.

CDR3 sequence: CASSPENYGYTF. The CDR3 DNA sequence: TGTGCCAGCTCACCGGAGAACTATGGCTACACCTTC. The V and J genes are TRBV18 and TRBJ1-2; D not certain. CDR3 length equals 12 residues. Germline V CDR1 and CDR2: KGHSH, LQKENI. V was trimmed by 3 bases and J by 2 bases, leaving 4 bases between them.

This sequence joins TRBV6-5 and TRBJ2-2; 8 bases map to TRBD1. The length of the CDR3 is 15 residues. V dropped 1 base and J dropped 7; count of bases not matched to a gene: 5. Germline CDR1 and CDR2: MNHEY and SVGAGI. CDR3 protein: CASSYYMTGDGELFF. The CDR3 region has the DNA TGTGCCAGCAGTTACTACATGACAGGGGACGGGGAGCTGTTTTTT.

V and J are TRBV19 and TRBJ1-2; TRBD1 agrees at 8 bases. This CDR3 region has 15 residues. Per germline, CDR1 LNHDA and CDR2 SQIVND (reference sequence). V dropped 8 bases and J dropped 5; count of bases not matched to a gene: 13. The CDR3, as DNA: TGTGCCAGTTCCTCATCAGGGGGCAGTGGGTATGGCTACACCTTC. Amino acid sequence: CASSSSGGSGYGYTF.

This clone occurred once. The V and J genes are TRBV3-1 (or the pseudogene TRBV3-2) and TRBJ2-1, with 11 bases matching TRBD2. With V trimmed by 1 base and J by 2 bases, 4 bases remained unmatched. The CDR3 extends over 17 amino acids. Looked up from germline, CDR1 is LGHDT and CDR2 is YNNKEL (reference sequence). CDR3 amino acids: CASSQVKLAGAYNEQFF. CDR3 sequence (DNA): TGTGCCAGCAGCCAAGTTAAACTAGCGGGGGCCTACAATGAGCAGTTCTTC.

The chain couples TRBV12-3 or TRBV12-4 to TRBJ2-7; D may be TRBD1 (5 bases). The CDR3 length is 13 residues. The V end was cut by 5 bases, the J end by 4 bases, with 12 bases between. CDR3 coding DNA: TGTGCCAGCAGTGCATCGCAGGGATACGAGCAGTACTTC. Encoded protein: CASSASQGYEQYF.

The chain joins TRBV28 to TRBJ2-7; TRBD1 is a possible D gene (6 bases). From germline, CDR1 is MDHEN and CDR2 SYDVKM. V was shortened by 6 bases and J by 3 bases, with 15 bases between the two germline ends. The CDR3 extends over 14 amino acids. The CDR3 bases are TGTGCCAGCAGCTGGAGGACAGACAACTACGAGCAGTACTTC. It specifies CASSWRTDNYEQYF. Supplemented by reference TRBV28 and TRBJ2-7, the full variable domain reads DVKVTQSSRYLVKRTGEKVFLECVQDMDHENMFWYRQDPGLGLRLIYFSYDVKMKEKGDIPEGYSVSREKKERFSLILESASTNQTSMYLCASSWRTDNYEQYFGPGTRLTVT.

The chain is built from TRBV5-8 and TRBJ1-5, with 10 bases aligning to TRBD1. The CDR3 spans 15 residues. Per germline, CDR1 SGHTS and CDR2 YDEGEE. Trimming removed 3 bases from V and 1 base from J; junction bases left unmatched: 1. The CDR3: CASSSGQGSNQPQHF. CDR3 DNA sequence: TGTGCCAGCAGCTCGGGACAGGGGAGCAATCAGCCCCAGCATTTT.

The V and J genes are TRBV30 and TRBJ1-5; D unresolved. The germline V gene encodes CDR1 GTSNPN and CDR2 SVGIG (reference sequence). The CDR3 extends over 13 amino acids. Trimming removed 2 bases from V and 5 bases from J, with 10 bases in between. The CDR3 loop reads CAWSPAEHQPQHF. The CDR3 DNA reads as TGTGCCTGGAGTCCCGCGGAGCATCAGCCCCAGCATTTT. The full variable domain, rest sourced from reference TRBV30 and TRBJ1-5, is SQTIHQWPATLVQPVGSPLSLECTVEGTSNPNLYWYRQAAGRGLQLLFYSVGIGQISSEVPQNLSASRPQDRQFILSSKKLLLSDSGFYLCAWSPAEHQPQHFGDGTRLSIL.

The chain's CDR3 is CASSQEFRDRVTEQYF. Here the CDR3 DNA reads TGTGCCAGCAGCCAAGAATTCCGGGACAGGGTTACCGAGCAGTACTTC. The J gene is TRBJ2-7, the V gene TRBV3-1 (or the pseudogene TRBV3-2); 9 nucleotides agree with TRBD1. The ends lost 0 bases at V and 6 bases at J; junction bases unmatched: 9. This CDR3 has 16 residues. CDR1 and CDR2 from the germline V gene are LGHDT and YNNKEL (reference sequence).

The chain uses TRBV10-1 and TRBJ2-5, with 12 bases matching TRBD2. The germline V gene encodes CDR1 WNHNN and CDR2 SYGVQD (reference sequence). The length of the CDR3 is 16 residues. The J segment lost 5 bases and the V segment lost 8 bases, leaving 12 bases of the junction unmatched. Here the CDR3 DNA reads TGCGCCAGCTCCGGAGCGGGACTAGCGGGCGGGGAGACCCAGTACTTC. Translated: CASSGAGLAGGETQYF.

This chain joins TRBV29-1 and TRBJ2-7; D is perhaps TRBD1 (6 bases). Deletions cut 1 base from V and 3 bases from J, with 10 bases between. Germline values: CDR1 SQVTM, CDR2 ANQGSEA. There are 13 residues in the CDR3. DNA for the CDR3: TGCAGCGTTGAAGTACAGGACAGCTACGAGCAGTACTTC. This gives the protein CSVEVQDSYEQYF.

CDR3 region: CASSSTSPSDTQYF. The CDR3 nucleotides are TGCGCCAGCAGCTCGACTTCGCCCTCGGATACGCAGTATTTT. The V call is TRBV5-1, the J call TRBJ2-3; D gene uncertain. CDR1 is SGHRS, CDR2 YFSETQ, per germline. V lost 3 bases and J 6 bases, leaving 14 bases between the germline ends. CDR3 length: 14 residues.